Shown below are 13 T cell receptor beta chains from a single sample sequenced in a study of cytomegalovirus exposure and HLA in healthy donors. In the PCR, 60 Vbeta and 13 Jbeta primers were used. The table came from immunoSEQ multiplex PCR; TCRdb's copy has only in-frame clones and leaves some out. The sample carries roughly 100,000 clones, approximately 12% recorded once. The sample comprised PBMCs. The source is a man aged 40-50 years in good health and CMV-seropositive.

V usage is TRBV5-6 and J usage is TRBJ1-6, with 9 bases matching TRBD1. The CDR3 runs to 14 residues. Germline V lookup: CDR1 SGHDT, CDR2 YYEEEE. Trimming took 3 bases from V and 5 from J; bases not matched to a gene: 0. In DNA form, the CDR3 reads TGTGCCAGCAGCTGGACAGGGGATAATTCACCCCTCCACTTT. Translated, it gives CASSWTGDNSPLHF.

The chain recombines TRBV7-3 with TRBJ2-2; 7 bases line up with TRBD2. The CDR3 length is 18 residues. Germline values: CDR1 SGHTA, CDR2 FQGTGA. V lost 2 bases, J lost 7 bases, and 16 bases stayed unmatched. The CDR3 bases are TGTGCCAGCAGCTTATCGAGTGCCGGCGGGAGTAGGAACGGGGAGCTGTTTTTT. Amino acid sequence: CASSLSSAGGSRNGELFF.

This clone was seen more than once but under ten times. This chain connects TRBV7-9 to TRBJ1-2; possibly TRBD1 for D (5 bases). CDR3 length equals 15 residues. Deletions cut 4 bases from V and 0 bases from J, with 12 bases between. Germline V gives CDR1 SEHNR, CDR2 FQNEAQ (reference sequence). CDR3 protein: CASSSGGGANYGYTF. For the CDR3, the DNA is TGTGCCAGCAGCTCTGGGGGAGGGGCTAACTATGGCTACACCTTC.

This clone occurred a few times. This chain connects TRBV27 to TRBJ2-2; maybe TRBD2 (6 bases). Between the trimmed V and J ends, which lost 2 bases and 6 bases, there was a span of 16 bases. The germline V gene has CDR1 MNHEY and CDR2 SMNVEV (reference sequence). The CDR3 contains 16 residues. For the CDR3, the DNA is TGTGCCAGCAGTTTAATCCCCGGGAGAGTATCCGGGGAGCTGTTTTTT. Translating gives CASSLIPGRVSGELFF.

The chain employs TRBV7-9 and TRBJ2-3; 10 nucleotides align to TRBD1. The J segment lost 4 bases and the V segment lost 7 bases, leaving 5 bases of the junction unmatched. CDR3 length: 14 residues. Germline CDR1 SEHNR, CDR2 FQNEAQ (reference sequence). CDR3 in DNA: TGTGCCAGCAAATGGACAGGGGGATCAGATACGCAGTATTTT. The encoded protein is CASKWTGGSDTQYF. The variable domain in full, completed from reference TRBV7-9 and TRBJ2-3, reads DTGVSQNPRHKITKRGQNVTFRCDPISEHNRLYWYRQTLGQGPEFLTYFQNEAQLEKSRLLSDRFSAERPKGSFSTLEIQRTEQGDSAMYLCASKWTGGSDTQYFGPGTRLTVL.

This clone was seen more than once but under ten times. This chain joins TRBV11-2 and TRBJ1-5; TRBD1 is a possible D gene (6 bases). Trimming stripped 5 bases from V and 5 bases from J, with 13 bases between. The V gene's germline CDR1 is SGHAT and CDR2 FQNNGV. CDR3 length: 14 amino acids. CDR3 bases: TGTGCCAGCAGCGCCCAGGGGAGGGATCAGCCCCAGCATTTT. This sequence encodes CASSAQGRDQPQHF.

The CDR3: CASSEDRGYEQYF. The CDR3 nucleotides read TGTGCCAGTAGTGAAGACAGGGGGTACGAGCAGTACTTC. The chain combines TRBV19 with TRBJ2-7; TRBD1 matches 9 bases. The CDR3 sequence is 13 residues long. V gave up 5 bases and J gave up 4 bases; unmatched junction bases: 3. Germline loops: CDR1 LNHDA, CDR2 SQIVND (reference sequence).

The chain is built from TRBV28 and TRBJ1-5; the match to TRBD1 covers 9 bases. The CDR3 is 15 amino acids. V shed 6 bases, J shed 7 bases, and the junction held 10 bases outside the gene matches. Germline CDR1 and CDR2: MDHEN and SYDVKM. The CDR3 here is CASRPRDRVGQPQHF. The CDR3 coding sequence is TGTGCCAGCAGACCCCGGGACAGGGTCGGCCAGCCCCAGCATTTT.

This chain uses TRBV5-1 with TRBJ2-7; D perhaps matches TRBD2 (5 bases). The V gene lost 8 bases and the J gene lost 5 bases, with 20 bases spanning the gap. The V gene's germline CDR1 is SGHRS and CDR2 YFSETQ. The CDR3 has 14 residues. The CDR3 here is CASMPGIATDEQYF. Written as DNA, the CDR3 is TGCGCCAGTATGCCCGGGATTGCAACCGACGAGCAGTACTTC.

The rearrangement uses TRBV5-6 and TRBJ2-7; D perhaps matches TRBD1 (5 bases). This CDR3 has 13 residues. Germline V lookup: CDR1 SGHDT, CDR2 YYEEEE. V was clipped by 0 bases and J by 2 bases, with 6 bases between them. DNA of the CDR3: TGTGCCAGCAGCTTGGGGACAACCTACGAGCAGTACTTC. Amino acid sequence: CASSLGTTYEQYF. Filled out from reference TRBV5-6 and TRBJ2-7, the complete variable domain reads DAGVTQSPTHLIKTRGQQVTLRCSPKSGHDTVSWYQQALGQGPQFIFQYYEEEERQRGNFPDRFSGHQFPNYSSELNVNALLLGDSALYLCASSLGTTYEQYFGPGTRLTVT.

This clone was observed a few times. The chain carries TRBV4-1 and TRBJ2-5, with 7 nucleotides matching TRBD2. This CDR3 region has 15 residues. Germline CDR1 and CDR2: MGHRA and YSYEKL. V was pared by 3 bases and J by 4 bases, with 8 bases of the junction left unmatched. CDR3 region: CASSQGGTRGETQYF. Written as DNA, the CDR3 is TGCGCCAGCAGCCAGGGGGGGACCCGCGGAGAGACCCAGTACTTC.

The chain has TRBV7-9 and TRBJ2-7; D ambiguous. Germline CDR1 SEHNR, CDR2 FQNEAQ (reference sequence). V lost 2 bases and J lost 4, with 6 bases in between. The CDR3 sequence is 12 residues long. The CDR3: CASSLRVYEQYF. In DNA, the CDR3 is TGTGCCAGCAGCTTACGGGTTTACGAGCAGTACTTC.

This clone was seen a few times. The V gene is TRBV27, the J gene TRBJ2-3; TRBD2 matches at 7 bases. V gave up 5 bases and J gave up 3 bases; unmatched junction bases: 8. The CDR3 length is 15 residues. CDR1 and CDR2 from the germline V gene are MNHEY and SMNVEV (reference sequence). Here the CDR3 DNA reads TGTGCCAGCAGTCCAACACTAGCGTCAACAGATACGCAGTATTTT. Its protein is CASSPTLASTDTQYF.